This TCR beta chain is drawn from a study of neoadjuvant anti-PD-1 for oral cavity cancer. Time point described: after neoadjuvant nivolumab, at surgical resection. Trimming took 4 bases from V and 9 from J, leaving 21 bases between them. The CDR3 runs to 15 residues. CDR1 and CDR2 from the germline V gene are MNHEY and SMNVEV (reference sequence). This table comes from immunoSEQ multiplex PCR, and its TCRdb copy is limited to in-frame clones, with some not included. The top ten clones hold approximately 16% of a sample with about 23,000 clones, about 26% of them seen once. Sequenced here: tumor tissue, sampled after nivolumab (anti-PD-1) treatment. The chain combines TRBV27 with TRBJ1-2; no clear D gene. The TCR sequence derives from a person aged 40-85 years with oral cavity squamous cell carcinoma. CDR3: CASSSPTSRGMSYTF. For the CDR3, the DNA is TGTGCCAGCAGTTCACCTACCTCGCGAGGAATGAGCTACACCTTC.